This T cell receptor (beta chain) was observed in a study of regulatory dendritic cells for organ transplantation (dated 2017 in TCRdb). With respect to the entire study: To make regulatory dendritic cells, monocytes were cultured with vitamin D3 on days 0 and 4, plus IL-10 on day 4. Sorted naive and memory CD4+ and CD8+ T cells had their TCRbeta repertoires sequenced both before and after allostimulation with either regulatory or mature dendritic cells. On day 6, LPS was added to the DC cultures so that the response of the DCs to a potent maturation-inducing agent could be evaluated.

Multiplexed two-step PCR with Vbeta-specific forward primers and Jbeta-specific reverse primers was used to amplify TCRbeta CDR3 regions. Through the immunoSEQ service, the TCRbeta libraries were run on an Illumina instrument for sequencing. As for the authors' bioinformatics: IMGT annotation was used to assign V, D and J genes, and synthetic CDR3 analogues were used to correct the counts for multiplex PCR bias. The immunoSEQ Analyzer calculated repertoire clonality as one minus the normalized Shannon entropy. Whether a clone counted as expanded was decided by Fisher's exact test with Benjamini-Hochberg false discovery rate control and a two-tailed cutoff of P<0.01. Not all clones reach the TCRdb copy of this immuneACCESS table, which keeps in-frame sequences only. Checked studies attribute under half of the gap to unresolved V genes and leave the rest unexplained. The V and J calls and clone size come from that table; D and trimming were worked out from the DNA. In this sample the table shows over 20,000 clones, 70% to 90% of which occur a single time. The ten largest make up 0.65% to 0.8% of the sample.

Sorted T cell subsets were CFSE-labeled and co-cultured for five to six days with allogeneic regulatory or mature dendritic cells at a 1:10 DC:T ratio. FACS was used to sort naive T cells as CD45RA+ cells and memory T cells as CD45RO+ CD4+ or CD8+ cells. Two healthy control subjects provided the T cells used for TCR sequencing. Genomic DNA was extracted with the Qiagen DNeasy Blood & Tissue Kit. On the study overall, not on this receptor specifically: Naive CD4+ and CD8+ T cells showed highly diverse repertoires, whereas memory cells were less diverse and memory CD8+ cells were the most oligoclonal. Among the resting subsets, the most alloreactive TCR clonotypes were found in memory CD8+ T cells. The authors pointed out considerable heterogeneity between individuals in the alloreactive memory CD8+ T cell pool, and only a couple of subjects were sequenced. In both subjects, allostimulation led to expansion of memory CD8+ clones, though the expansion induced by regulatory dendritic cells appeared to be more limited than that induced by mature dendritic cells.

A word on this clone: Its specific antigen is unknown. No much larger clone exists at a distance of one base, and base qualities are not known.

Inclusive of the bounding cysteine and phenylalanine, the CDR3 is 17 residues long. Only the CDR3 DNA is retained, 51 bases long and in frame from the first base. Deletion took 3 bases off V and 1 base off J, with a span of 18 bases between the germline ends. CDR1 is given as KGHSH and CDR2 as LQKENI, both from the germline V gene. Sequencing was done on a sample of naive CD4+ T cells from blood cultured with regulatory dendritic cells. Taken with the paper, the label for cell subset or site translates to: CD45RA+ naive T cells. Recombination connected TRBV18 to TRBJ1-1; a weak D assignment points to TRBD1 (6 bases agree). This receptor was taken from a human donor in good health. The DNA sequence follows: TGTGCCAGCTCACCGGTAATGGGGGGGCGAGGGAACACTGAAGCTTTCTTT. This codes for CASSPVMGGRGNTEAFF.